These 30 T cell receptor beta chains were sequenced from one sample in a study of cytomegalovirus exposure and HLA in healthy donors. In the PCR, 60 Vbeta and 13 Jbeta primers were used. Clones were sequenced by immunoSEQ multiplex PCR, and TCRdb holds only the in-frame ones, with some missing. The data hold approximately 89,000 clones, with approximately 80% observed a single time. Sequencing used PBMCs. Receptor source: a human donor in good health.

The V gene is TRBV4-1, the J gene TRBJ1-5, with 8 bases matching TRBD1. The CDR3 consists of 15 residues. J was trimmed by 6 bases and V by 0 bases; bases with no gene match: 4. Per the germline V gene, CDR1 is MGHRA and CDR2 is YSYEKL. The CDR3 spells CASSQEGQVGQPQHF. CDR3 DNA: TGCGCCAGCAGCCAAGAGGGACAGGTGGGTCAGCCCCAGCATTTT.

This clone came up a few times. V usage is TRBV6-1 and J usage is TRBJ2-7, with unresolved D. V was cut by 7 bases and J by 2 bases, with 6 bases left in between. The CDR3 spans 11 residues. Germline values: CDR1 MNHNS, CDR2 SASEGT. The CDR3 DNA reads TGTGCCAGCACTACAGCCTACGAGCAGTACTTC. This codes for CASTTAYEQYF.

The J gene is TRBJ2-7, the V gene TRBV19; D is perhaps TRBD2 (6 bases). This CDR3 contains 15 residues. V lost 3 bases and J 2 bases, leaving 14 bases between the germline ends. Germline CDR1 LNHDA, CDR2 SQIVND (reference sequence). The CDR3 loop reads CASSIGWAGTYEQYF. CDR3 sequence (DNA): TGTGCCAGTAGTATCGGGTGGGCGGGGACCTACGAGCAGTACTTC.

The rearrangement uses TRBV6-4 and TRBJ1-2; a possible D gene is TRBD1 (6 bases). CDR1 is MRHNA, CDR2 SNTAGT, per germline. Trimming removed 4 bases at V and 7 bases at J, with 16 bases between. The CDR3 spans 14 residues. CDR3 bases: TGTGCCAGCAGTGTTCCCCTGGGGGCCTGTGGCTACACCTTC. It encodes CASSVPLGACGYTF.

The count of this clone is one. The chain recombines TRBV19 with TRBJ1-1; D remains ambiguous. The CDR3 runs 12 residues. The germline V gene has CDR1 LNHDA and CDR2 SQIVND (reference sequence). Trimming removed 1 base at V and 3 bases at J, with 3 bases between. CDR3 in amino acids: CASSIVDTEAFF. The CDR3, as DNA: TGTGCCAGTAGTATAGTCGACACTGAAGCTTTCTTT. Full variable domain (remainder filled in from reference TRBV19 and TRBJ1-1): DGGITQSPKYLFRKEGQNVTLSCEQNLNHDAMYWYRQDPGQGLRLIYYSQIVNDFQKGDIAEGYSVSREKKESFPLTVTSAQKNPTAFYLCASSIVDTEAFFGQGTRLTVV.

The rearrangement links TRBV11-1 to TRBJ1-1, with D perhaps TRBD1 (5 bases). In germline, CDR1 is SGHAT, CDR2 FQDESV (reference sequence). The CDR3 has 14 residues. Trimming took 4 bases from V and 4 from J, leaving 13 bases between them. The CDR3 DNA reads TGTGCCAGCAGCTCTGGGGACTATAGCACTGAAGCTTTCTTT. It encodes CASSSGDYSTEAFF. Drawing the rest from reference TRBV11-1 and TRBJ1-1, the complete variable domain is EAEVAQSPRYKITEKSQAVAFWCDPISGHATLYWYRQILGQGPELLVQFQDESVVDDSQLPKDRFSAERLKGVDSTLKIQPAELGDSAMYLCASSSGDYSTEAFFGQGTRLTVV.

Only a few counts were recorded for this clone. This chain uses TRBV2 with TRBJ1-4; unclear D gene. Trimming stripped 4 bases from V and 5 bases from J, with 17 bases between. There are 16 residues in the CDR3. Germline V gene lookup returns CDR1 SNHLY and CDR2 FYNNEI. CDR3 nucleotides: TGTGCCAGCAGTGGAAGAAAAAGGACGGGGAATGAAAAACTGTTTTTT. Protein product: CASSGRKRTGNEKLFF.

Here the CDR3 reads CASSVTGETYNEQFF. The CDR3 DNA reads as TGTGCCAGCAGCGTAACAGGGGAAACCTACAATGAGCAGTTCTTC. The genes are TRBV11-3 and TRBJ2-1; 7 bases map to TRBD1. In germline, CDR1 is SGHNT, CDR2 YENEEA. This CDR3 is built from 15 residues. V gave up 5 bases and J gave up 2 bases; unmatched junction bases: 6.

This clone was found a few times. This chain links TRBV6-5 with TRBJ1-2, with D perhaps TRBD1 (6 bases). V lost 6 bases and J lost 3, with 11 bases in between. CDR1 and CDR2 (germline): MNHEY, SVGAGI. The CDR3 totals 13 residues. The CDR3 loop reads CASRSGVDYGYTF. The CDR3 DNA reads TGTGCCAGCAGGTCAGGGGTGGACTATGGCTACACCTTC.

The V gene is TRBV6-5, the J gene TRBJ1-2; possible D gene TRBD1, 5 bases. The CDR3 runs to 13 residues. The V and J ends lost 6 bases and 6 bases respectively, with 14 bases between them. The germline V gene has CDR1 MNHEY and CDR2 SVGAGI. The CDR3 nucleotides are TGTGCCAGCAGAACCTTGGGGGGGGATGGCTACACCTTC. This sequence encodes CASRTLGGDGYTF.

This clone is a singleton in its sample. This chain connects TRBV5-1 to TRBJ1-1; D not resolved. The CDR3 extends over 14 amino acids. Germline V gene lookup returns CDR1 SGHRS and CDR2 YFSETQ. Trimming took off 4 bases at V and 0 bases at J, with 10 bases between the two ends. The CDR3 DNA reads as TGCGCCAGCAGCGCAGGACTGATGAACACTGAAGCTTTCTTT. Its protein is CASSAGLMNTEAFF.

In nucleotides, the CDR3 is TGTGCCAGCAGCCCAACCCTACTAGCGACCGCCTACAATGAGCAGTTCTTC. Amino acid sequence: CASSPTLLATAYNEQFF. The chain employs TRBV14 and TRBJ2-1; 7 bases are shared with TRBD2. J was trimmed by 2 bases and V by 4 bases; bases with no gene match: 11. This CDR3 is 17 amino acids long. Germline lookup yields CDR1 SGHDN and CDR2 FVKESK.

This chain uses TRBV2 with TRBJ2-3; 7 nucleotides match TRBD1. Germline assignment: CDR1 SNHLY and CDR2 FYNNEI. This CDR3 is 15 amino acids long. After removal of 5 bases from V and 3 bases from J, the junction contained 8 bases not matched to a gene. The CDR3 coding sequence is TGTGCCAGCAGTTTACAGGGGATGGCAACAGATACGCAGTATTTT. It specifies CASSLQGMATDTQYF.

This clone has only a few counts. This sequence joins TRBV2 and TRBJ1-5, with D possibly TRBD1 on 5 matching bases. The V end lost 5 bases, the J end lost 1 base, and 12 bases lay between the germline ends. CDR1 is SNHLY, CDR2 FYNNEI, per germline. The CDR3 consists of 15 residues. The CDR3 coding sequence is TGTGCCAGCAGTCTCAGGGAGGAGAGCAATCAGCCCCAGCATTTT. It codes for CASSLREESNQPQHF.

CDR3 region: CATRTGSSYNEQFF. As DNA, the CDR3 is TGTGCCACTAGGACTGGAAGCTCCTACAATGAGCAGTTCTTC. This sequence joins TRBV19 and TRBJ2-1; a weak D match, TRBD2 (5 bases). The CDR3 totals 14 residues. Germline assignment: CDR1 LNHDA and CDR2 SQIVND (reference sequence). The V gene lost 10 bases and the J gene lost 0 bases, with 13 bases spanning the gap. Looking up the rest from reference TRBV19 and TRBJ2-1 gives the full variable domain: DGGITQSPKYLFRKEGQNVTLSCEQNLNHDAMYWYRQDPGQGLRLIYYSQIVNDFQKGDIAEGYSVSREKKESFPLTVTSAQKNPTAFYLCATRTGSSYNEQFFGPGTRLTVL.

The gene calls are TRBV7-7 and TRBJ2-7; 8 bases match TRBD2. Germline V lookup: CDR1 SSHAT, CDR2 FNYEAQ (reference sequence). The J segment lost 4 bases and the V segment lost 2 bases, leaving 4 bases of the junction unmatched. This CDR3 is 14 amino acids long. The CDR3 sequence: CASSLPGLEYEQYF. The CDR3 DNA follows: TGTGCCAGCAGCTTACCGGGACTAGAGTACGAGCAGTACTTC.

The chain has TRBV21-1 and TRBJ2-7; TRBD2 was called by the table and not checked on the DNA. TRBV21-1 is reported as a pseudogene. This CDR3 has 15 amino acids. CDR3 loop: CASTLGRGIYYEQYF. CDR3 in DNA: TGTGCCAGCACCTTAGGGAGGGGGATCTACTACGAGCAGTACTTC.

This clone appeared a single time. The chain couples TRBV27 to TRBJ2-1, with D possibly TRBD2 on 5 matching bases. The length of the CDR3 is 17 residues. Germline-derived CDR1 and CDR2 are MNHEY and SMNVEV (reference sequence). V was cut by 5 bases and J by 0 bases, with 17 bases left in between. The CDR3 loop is CASSQSRRRSSYNEQFF. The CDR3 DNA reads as TGTGCCAGCAGTCAGTCCCGTAGGAGGAGCTCCTACAATGAGCAGTTCTTC.

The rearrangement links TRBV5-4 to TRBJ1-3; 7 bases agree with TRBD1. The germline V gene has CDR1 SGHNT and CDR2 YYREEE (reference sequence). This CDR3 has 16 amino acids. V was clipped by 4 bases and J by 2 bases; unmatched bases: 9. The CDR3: CASSRPGTVTGNTIYF. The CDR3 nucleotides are TGTGCCAGCAGCCGGCCCGGGACAGTGACTGGAAACACCATATATTTT.

CDR3 residues: CASSEQGAGQPQHF. In DNA form, the CDR3 reads TGTGCCAGCAGTGAGCAGGGGGCCGGTCAGCCCCAGCATTTT. The chain carries TRBV2 and TRBJ1-5, with 8 bases matching TRBD1. Germline values: CDR1 SNHLY, CDR2 FYNNEI. This CDR3 is built from 14 residues. Trimming removed 3 bases from V and 6 bases from J; junction bases left unmatched: 4. Combining the CDR3 with reference TRBV2 and TRBJ1-5 gives the whole variable domain EPEVTQTPSHQVTQMGQEVILRCVPISNHLYFYWYRQILGQKVEFLVSFYNNEISEKSEIFDDQFSVERPDGSNFTLKIRSTKLEDSAMYFCASSEQGAGQPQHFGDGTRLSIL.

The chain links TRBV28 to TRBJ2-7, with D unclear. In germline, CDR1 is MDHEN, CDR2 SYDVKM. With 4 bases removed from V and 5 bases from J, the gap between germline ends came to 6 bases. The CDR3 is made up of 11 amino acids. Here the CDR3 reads CASSSADEQYF. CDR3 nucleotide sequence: TGTGCCAGCAGTTCCGCGGACGAGCAGTACTTC.

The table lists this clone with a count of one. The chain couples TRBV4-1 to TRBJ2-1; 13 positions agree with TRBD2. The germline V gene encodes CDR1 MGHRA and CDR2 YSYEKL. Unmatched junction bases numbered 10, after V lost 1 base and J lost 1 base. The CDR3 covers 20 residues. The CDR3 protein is CASSQAPGTSGKGSYNEQFF. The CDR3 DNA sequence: TGCGCCAGCAGCCAAGCCCCTGGGACTAGCGGGAAAGGTTCCTACAATGAGCAGTTCTTC.

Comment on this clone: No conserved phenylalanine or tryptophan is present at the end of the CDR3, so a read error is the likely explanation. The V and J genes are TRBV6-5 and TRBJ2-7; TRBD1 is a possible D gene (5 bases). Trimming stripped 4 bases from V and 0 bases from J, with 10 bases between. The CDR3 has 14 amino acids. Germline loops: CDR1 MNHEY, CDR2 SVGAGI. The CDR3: CASSLDRISYEQYL. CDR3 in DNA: TGTGCCAGCAGTTTAGACAGAATCTCCTACGAGCAGTACCTC.

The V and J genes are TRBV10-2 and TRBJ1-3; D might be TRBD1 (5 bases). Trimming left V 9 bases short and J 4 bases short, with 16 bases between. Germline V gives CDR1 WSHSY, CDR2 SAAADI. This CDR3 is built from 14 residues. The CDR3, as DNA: TGCGCCAGTTCGCAGGGTCCCTCGGGAAACACCATATATTTT. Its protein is CASSQGPSGNTIYF.

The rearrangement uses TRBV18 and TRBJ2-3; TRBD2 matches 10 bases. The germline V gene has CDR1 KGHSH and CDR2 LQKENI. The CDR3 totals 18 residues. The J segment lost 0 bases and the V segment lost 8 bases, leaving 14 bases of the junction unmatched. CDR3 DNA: TGTGCCAGCACACGACTAGCGGGTCTTCCTTCTAGCACAGATACGCAGTATTTT. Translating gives CASTRLAGLPSSTDTQYF.

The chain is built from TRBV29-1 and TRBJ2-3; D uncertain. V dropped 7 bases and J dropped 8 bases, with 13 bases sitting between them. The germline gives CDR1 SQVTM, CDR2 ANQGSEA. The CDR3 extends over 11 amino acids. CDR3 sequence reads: CSAKLGGTQYF. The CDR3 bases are TGCAGCGCTAAACTCGGTGGTACGCAGTATTTT.

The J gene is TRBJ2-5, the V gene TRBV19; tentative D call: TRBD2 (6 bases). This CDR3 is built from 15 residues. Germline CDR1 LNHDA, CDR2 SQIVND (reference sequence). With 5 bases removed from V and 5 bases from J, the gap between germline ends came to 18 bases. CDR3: CASSLQLTSRETQYF. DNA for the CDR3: TGTGCCAGTAGTCTCCAACTAACTAGCAGGGAGACCCAGTACTTC. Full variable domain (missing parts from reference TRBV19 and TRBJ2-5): DGGITQSPKYLFRKEGQNVTLSCEQNLNHDAMYWYRQDPGQGLRLIYYSQIVNDFQKGDIAEGYSVSREKKESFPLTVTSAQKNPTAFYLCASSLQLTSRETQYFGPGTRLLVL.

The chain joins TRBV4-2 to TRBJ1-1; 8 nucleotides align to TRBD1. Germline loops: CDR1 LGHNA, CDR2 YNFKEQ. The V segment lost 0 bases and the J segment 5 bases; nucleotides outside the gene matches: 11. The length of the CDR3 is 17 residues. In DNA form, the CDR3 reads TGTGCCAGCAGCCAAGATCTCGGGCAGGGGGCGACGACTGAAGCTTTCTTT. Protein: CASSQDLGQGATTEAFF.

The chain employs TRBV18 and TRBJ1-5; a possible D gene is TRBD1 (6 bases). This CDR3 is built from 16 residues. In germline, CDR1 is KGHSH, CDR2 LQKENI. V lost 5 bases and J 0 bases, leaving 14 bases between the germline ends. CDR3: CASSSGQIYSNQPQHF. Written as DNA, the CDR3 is TGTGCCAGCTCATCCGGACAGATCTATAGCAATCAGCCCCAGCATTTT. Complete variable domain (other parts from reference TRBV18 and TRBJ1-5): NAGVMQNPRHLVRRRGQEARLRCSPMKGHSHVYWYRQLPEEGLKFMVYLQKENIIDESGMPKERFSAEFPKEGPSILRIQQVVRGDSAAYFCASSSGQIYSNQPQHFGDGTRLSIL.

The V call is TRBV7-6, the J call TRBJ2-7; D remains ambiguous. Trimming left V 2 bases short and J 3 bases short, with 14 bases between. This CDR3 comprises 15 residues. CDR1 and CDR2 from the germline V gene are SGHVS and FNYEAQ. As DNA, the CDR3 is TGTGCCAGCAGCTTAATGCAGGCCAGCTTCTACGAGCAGTACTTC. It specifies CASSLMQASFYEQYF.